This T cell receptor beta chain was sequenced during a study of T-cell reconstitution after alpha-beta-depleted transplantation in children. Preparation of the TCRbeta library used unique molecular identifiers. TCRdb redid the calling of the PCR reads with MiXCR, one entry per CDR3 protein. The sample records under 450,000 distinct CDR3 sequences, around 15% being singletons. From germline, CDR1 is LNHDA and CDR2 SQIVND (reference sequence). Unmatched junction bases numbered 8, after V lost 5 bases and J lost 2 bases. There are 18 residues in the CDR3. The sequencing here drew on PBMCs, mostly from graft donor cells, taken 360 days after TCRalphabeta/CD19-depleted stem cell transplant. The gene calls are TRBV19 and TRBJ2-3; TRBD2 agrees at 15 bases. This receptor was identified in a boy under three years old who had a stem cell transplant for Wiskott-Aldrich syndrome, so the T cells may come from the graft donor. CDR3 coding DNA: TGTGCCAGTAGTCCGGGACTAGCGGGGGGCCTGTACACAGATACGCAGTATTTT. Its translation: CASSPGLAGGLYTDTQYF.